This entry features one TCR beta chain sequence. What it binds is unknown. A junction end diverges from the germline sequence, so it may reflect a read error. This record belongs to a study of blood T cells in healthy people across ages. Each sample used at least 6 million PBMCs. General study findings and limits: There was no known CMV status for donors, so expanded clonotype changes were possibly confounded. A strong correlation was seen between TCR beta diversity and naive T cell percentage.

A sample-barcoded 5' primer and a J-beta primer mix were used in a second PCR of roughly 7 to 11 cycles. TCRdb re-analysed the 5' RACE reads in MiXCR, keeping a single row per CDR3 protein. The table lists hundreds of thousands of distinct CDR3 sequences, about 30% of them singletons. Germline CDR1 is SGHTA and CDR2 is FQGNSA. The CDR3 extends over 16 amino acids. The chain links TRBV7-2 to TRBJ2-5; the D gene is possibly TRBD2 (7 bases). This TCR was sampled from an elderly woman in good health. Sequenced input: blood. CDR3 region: CASCLGGGRDYNEQYF. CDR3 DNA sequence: TGTGCCAGCTGCTTGGGAGGGGGGCGTGACTACAATGAGCAGTACTTC.